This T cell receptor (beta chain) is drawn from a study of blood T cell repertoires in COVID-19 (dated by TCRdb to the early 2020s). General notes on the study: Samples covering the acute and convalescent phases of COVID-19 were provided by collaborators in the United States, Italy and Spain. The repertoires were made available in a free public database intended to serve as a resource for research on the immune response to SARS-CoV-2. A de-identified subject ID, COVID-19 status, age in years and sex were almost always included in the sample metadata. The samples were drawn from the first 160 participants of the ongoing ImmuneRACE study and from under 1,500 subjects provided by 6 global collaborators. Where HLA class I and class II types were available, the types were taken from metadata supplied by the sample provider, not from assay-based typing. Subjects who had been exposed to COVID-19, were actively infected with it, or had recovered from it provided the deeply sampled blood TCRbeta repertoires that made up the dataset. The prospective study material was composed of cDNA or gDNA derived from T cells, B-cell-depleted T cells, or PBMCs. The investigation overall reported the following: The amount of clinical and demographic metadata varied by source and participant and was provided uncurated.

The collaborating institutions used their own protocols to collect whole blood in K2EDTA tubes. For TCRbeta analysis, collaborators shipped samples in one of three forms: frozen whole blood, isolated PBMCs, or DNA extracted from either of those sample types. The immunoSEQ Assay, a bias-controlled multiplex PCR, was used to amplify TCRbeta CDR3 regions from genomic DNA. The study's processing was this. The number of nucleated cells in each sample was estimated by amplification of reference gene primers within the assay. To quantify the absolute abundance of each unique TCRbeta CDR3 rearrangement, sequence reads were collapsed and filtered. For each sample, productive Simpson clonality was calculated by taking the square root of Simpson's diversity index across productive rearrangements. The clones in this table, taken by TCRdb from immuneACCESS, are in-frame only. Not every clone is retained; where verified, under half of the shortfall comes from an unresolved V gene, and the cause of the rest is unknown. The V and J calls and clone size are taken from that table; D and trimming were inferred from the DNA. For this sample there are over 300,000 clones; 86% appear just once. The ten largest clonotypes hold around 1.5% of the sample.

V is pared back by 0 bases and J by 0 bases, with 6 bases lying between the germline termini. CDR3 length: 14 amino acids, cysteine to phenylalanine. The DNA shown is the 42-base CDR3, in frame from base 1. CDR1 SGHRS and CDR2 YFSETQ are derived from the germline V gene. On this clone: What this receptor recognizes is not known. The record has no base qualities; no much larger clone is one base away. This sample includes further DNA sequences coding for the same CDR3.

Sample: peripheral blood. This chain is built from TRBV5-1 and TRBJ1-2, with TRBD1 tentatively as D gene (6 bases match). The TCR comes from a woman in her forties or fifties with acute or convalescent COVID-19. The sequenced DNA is TGCGCCAGCAGCTTGGGGACAGCTAACTATGGCTACACCTTC. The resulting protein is CASSLGTANYGYTF.